Listed below are T cell receptor beta chains from one sample, sequenced in a study of blood T cell repertoires in COVID-19. Here immunoSEQ multiplex PCR was the method, and the copy in TCRdb shows in-frame clones only, minus some. Among some 460,000 clones listed, roughly 91% were seen once. The specimen was peripheral blood. Receptors were obtained from a woman in her thirties with acute or convalescent COVID-19. The CDR3 runs from the conserved cysteine through the conserved F or W. A D gene is named only where the DNA matches it firmly. Clone sizes are given selectively: once, few, many, or a class where the clone is expanded.

>13|TRBJ1-5|NA|NA|TRBV5-6
TGTGCCAGCAGCCGGACCAGGGATCAGCCCCAGCATTTT
CASSRTRDQPQHF
>12|TRBJ2-2|NA|NA|TRBV12-3/TRBV12-4
TGTGCCAGCAGTCTGAACACCGGGGAGCTGTTTTTT
CASSLNTGELFF
>13|TRBJ2-3|NA|NA|TRBV24-1
TGTGCCACCAGTCCCAGGGGAACAGATACGCAGTATTTT
CATSPRGTDTQYF
>11|TRBJ2-7|NA|NA|TRBV9
TGTGCCAGCAGCGGAGACTACGAGCAGTACTTC
CASSGDYEQYF
>17|TRBJ2-3|TRBD2|NA|TRBV7-8
TGTGCCAGCAGCTTTGGGCTAGCGGGGGGGAGCACAGATACGCAGTATTTT
CASSFGLAGGSTDTQYF
>14|TRBJ1-2|TRBD1|NA|TRBV4-1
TGCGCCAGCAGCCCGGACAGGTCCATCGGGGGCTACACCTTC
CASSPDRSIGGYTF
>18|TRBJ2-3|TRBD2|NA|TRBV7-2
TGTGCCAGCAGCTTAGGAGAGCGGGGGGGCCGAGGTACAGATACGCAGTATTTT
CASSLGERGGRGTDTQYF
>14|TRBJ2-3|NA|few|TRBV2
TGTGCCAGCAGTGAAGTGCGTCCGGGAGATACGCAGTATTTT
CASSEVRPGDTQYF
>15|TRBJ1-5|NA|NA|TRBV7-8
TGTGCCAGCAGCTCAATACCCGGGGGCAATCAGCCCCAGCATTTT
CASSSIPGGNQPQHF
>12|TRBJ2-7|NA|NA|TRBV2
TGTGCCACCAGCCTCAGCTCCTACGAGCAGTACTTC
CATSLSSYEQYF
>13|TRBJ1-2|NA|NA|TRBV5-1
TGCGCCAGCACGGGCTTAACAGGGTATGGCTACACCTTC
CASTGLTGYGYTF
>14|TRBJ1-4|TRBD1|NA|TRBV18
TGTGCCAGCTCCCTCGACAGGGGTCATGAAAAACTGTTTTTT
CASSLDRGHEKLFF
>15|TRBJ1-1|TRBD1|NA|TRBV5-4
TGTGCCAGCAGCCCCCCAGGGGGATATAGGACTGAAGCTTTCTTT
CASSPPGGYRTEAFF
>18|TRBJ1-6|NA|NA|TRBV28
TGTGCCAGCAGTTTACTCCCGGAGAACAGGGCATTGGGTTCACCCCTCCACTTT
CASSLLPENRALGSPLHF
>16|TRBJ1-4|TRBD1|NA|TRBV20-1
TGCAGTGCTAGTTCGTCACAGGGGTTCTTTAATGAAAAACTGTTTTTT
CSASSSQGFFNEKLFF
>13|TRBJ1-1|NA|NA|TRBV12-3/TRBV12-4
TGTGCCAGCAGTTCAGGGTGGGGAACTGAAGCTTTCTTT
CASSSGWGTEAFF
>15|TRBJ1-2|TRBD1|NA|TRBV27
TGTGCCAGCAGTGCAAAAGGGACAGGGGGCTATGGCTACACCTTC
CASSAKGTGGYGYTF
>16|TRBJ2-3|TRBD2|NA|TRBV9
TGTGCCAGCAGCGCCCTAGCGGGGGGGAACACAGATACGCAGTATTTT
CASSALAGGNTDTQYF
>14|TRBJ2-3|TRBD1|NA|TRBV28
TGTGCCAGCAGTGGGACAGGGAGGACAGATACGCAGTATTTT
CASSGTGRTDTQYF
>14|TRBJ1-6|TRBD1|NA|TRBV5-4
TGTGCCAGCAGCTTACGGGACAGTCATTCACCCCTCCACTTT
CASSLRDSHSPLHF
>14|TRBJ1-1|NA|NA|TRBV7-2
TGTGCCAGCAGCTCTCAGGGTTGGGTCACTGAAGCTTTCTTT
CASSSQGWVTEAFF
>14|TRBJ2-1|TRBD1|NA|TRBV19
TGTGCCAGTAGTAACCAGGGGGATTACAATGAGCAGTTCTTC
CASSNQGDYNEQFF
>14|TRBJ2-2|TRBD1|NA|TRBV6-5
TGTGCCAGCAGTTGGACAGGGAATCCCGGGGAGCTGTTTTTT
CASSWTGNPGELFF
>15|TRBJ2-5|NA|once|TRBV6-5
TGTGCCAGCAGAAGGACTACCGTCGATGGGGAGACCCAGTACTTC
CASRRTTVDGETQYF
>15|TRBJ1-3|TRBD1|NA|TRBV9
TGTGCCAGCAGCACAGCAGGGACAGCTGGAAACACCATATATTTT
CASSTAGTAGNTIYF
>14|TRBJ2-7|NA|NA|TRBV9
TGTGCCAGCAGCGTAGGGGCTAGCCCCCACGAGCAGTACTTC
CASSVGASPHEQYF
>16|TRBJ1-3|NA|NA|TRBV6-5
TGTGCCAGCAGTTACTCCGCAGGAACCTCTGGAAACACCATATATTTT
CASSYSAGTSGNTIYF
>12|TRBJ1-3|NA|NA|TRBV19
TGTGCCAGTAGTATCCGTGGAAACACCATATATTTT
CASSIRGNTIYF
>13|TRBJ1-1|NA|NA|TRBV30
TGTGCCTGGAGTTCACGACGGGTTGGTGAAGCTTTCTTT
CAWSSRRVGEAFF
>15|TRBJ1-1|TRBD1|NA|TRBV7-2
TGTGCCAGCAGCCAGACAGGGGGCGCGGGTACTGAAGCTTTCTTT
CASSQTGGAGTEAFF
>11|TRBJ2-4|TRBD2|NA|TRBV6-5
TGTGCCAGCGGGGGGGGGAACATTCAGTACTTC
CASGGGNIQYF
>15|TRBJ2-6|TRBD1|NA|TRBV7-9
TGTGCCAGCAGCCCGACAGGGGCTGGGGCCAACGTCCTGACTTTC
CASSPTGAGANVLTF
>14|TRBJ1-1|NA|NA|TRBV10-3
TGTGCCATCAGTGAGACTACCCTGAACACTGAAGCTTTCTTT
CAISETTLNTEAFF